The 31 T cell receptor beta chains below were found in one sample sequenced in a study of cytomegalovirus exposure and HLA in healthy donors. Primers included in the PCR were 60 Vbeta and 13 Jbeta primers. Sequencing was performed with immunoSEQ multiplex PCR; in TCRdb, only in-frame clones are kept and a portion is missing. The data show about 53,000 clones, and the top ten clones hold roughly 12%. Sequences were obtained from PBMCs. All receptors come from a man aged 18 to 35 in good health and CMV-seropositive.

The rearrangement joins TRBV4-1 to TRBJ1-4; 8 nucleotides align to TRBD1. V lost 2 bases, J lost 10 bases, and 12 bases stayed unmatched. Germline V CDR1 and CDR2: MGHRA, YSYEKL. This CDR3 contains 16 residues. The CDR3 protein is CASSQRPETGVVKLFF. CDR3 coding DNA: TGCGCCAGCAGCCAACGACCCGAGACAGGGGTTGTAAAACTGTTTTTT.

This rearrangement joins TRBV27 to TRBJ1-3, with 7 bases identical to TRBD1. This CDR3 has 16 residues. The germline V gene has CDR1 MNHEY and CDR2 SMNVEV (reference sequence). Trimming took 3 bases from V and 3 from J; bases not matched to a gene: 8. CDR3 sequence reads: CASSLVGGANGNTIYF. In DNA, the CDR3 is TGTGCCAGCAGTTTGGTAGGGGGCGCTAATGGAAACACCATATATTTT.

The rearrangement links TRBV19 to TRBJ2-7, with 7 positions matching TRBD1. There are 16 residues in the CDR3. V lost 3 bases to trimming and J lost 2 bases; unmatched junction nucleotides: 10. Germline CDR1 is LNHDA and CDR2 is SQIVND (reference sequence). This chain's CDR3 is CASSIFATGEAYEQYF. In DNA form, the CDR3 reads TGTGCCAGTAGTATCTTCGCCACAGGGGAAGCCTACGAGCAGTACTTC.

The chain carries TRBV23-1 and TRBJ2-5; the D gene is possibly TRBD1 (6 bases). TRBV23-1 is sorted into the ORF group, with uncertain function. There are 16 residues in the CDR3. The V gene lost 3 bases and the J gene lost 2 bases, with 16 bases spanning the gap. In DNA, the CDR3 is TGCGCCAGCAGTCACCCAGGGGATTGTCAACAAGAGACCCAGTACTTC. Amino acid sequence: CASSHPGDCQQETQYF.

The CDR3 region is CASNREQTNEKLFF. CDR3 bases: TGTGCCAGCAATCGGGAGCAAACTAATGAAAAACTGTTTTTT. The V call is TRBV28, the J call TRBJ1-4; D remains unclear. Trimming removed 7 bases at V and 1 base at J, with 10 bases between. This CDR3 has 14 residues. CDR1 MDHEN and CDR2 SYDVKM come from the germline V gene.

This rearrangement joins TRBV7-2 to TRBJ2-7; TRBD1 matches 7 bases. The CDR3 sequence is 15 residues long. Germline V gene lookup returns CDR1 SGHTA and CDR2 FQGNSA. Trimming cost V 1 base and J 3 bases; bases outside gene matches: 6. The CDR3 sequence is CASSLVAGGIYEQYF. For the CDR3, the DNA is TGTGCCAGCAGCTTAGTTGCAGGGGGAATCTACGAGCAGTACTTC.

The CDR3 bases are TGTGCCAGCAGCTTCGGGACTCCCGGAGAGACCCAGTACTTC. Protein: CASSFGTPGETQYF. J is TRBJ2-5 and V is TRBV7-3; TRBD2 might be the D (6 bases). Germline CDR1 is SGHTA and CDR2 is FQGTGA. With 3 bases removed from V and 4 bases from J, the gap between germline ends came to 12 bases. The CDR3 sequence is 14 residues long.

The rearrangement uses TRBV7-2 and TRBJ1-5; D might be TRBD1 (6 bases). This CDR3 comprises 16 residues. With 5 bases removed from V and 4 bases from J, the gap between germline ends came to 18 bases. Per germline, CDR1 SGHTA and CDR2 FQGNSA. The CDR3 coding sequence is TGTGCCAGCAGCATCCGGGCCCGGGACACTAATCAGCCCCAGCATTTT. Amino acid sequence: CASSIRARDTNQPQHF.

This chain joins TRBV6-4 and TRBJ2-1; 10 positions agree with TRBD2. This CDR3 is 15 amino acids long. Germline CDR1 MRHNA, CDR2 SNTAGT. J lost 9 bases, V lost 0 bases, and 5 bases had no gene match. CDR3 residues: CASSDSLAGEGEQFF. CDR3 bases: TGTGCCAGCAGTGACTCCCTAGCGGGAGAGGGTGAGCAGTTCTTC.

V is TRBV27 and J is TRBJ2-7; 7 bases are shared with TRBD1. The CDR3 length is 14 residues. The J segment lost 3 bases and the V segment lost 2 bases, leaving 4 bases of the junction unmatched. Germline V gene data show CDR1 as MNHEY and CDR2 as SMNVEV (reference sequence). CDR3 nucleotides: TGTGCCAGCAGTTTACGGACAGGTAGCTACGAGCAGTACTTC. Protein sequence: CASSLRTGSYEQYF.

The V call is TRBV18, the J call TRBJ2-5; 8 nucleotides align to TRBD1. The J call may be in error: the DNA end matches TRBJ2-7 better. This CDR3 is built from 15 residues. Germline V gives CDR1 KGHSH, CDR2 LQKENI. CDR3 coding DNA: TGTGCCAGCTCACCTTCGGACAGGGTAATTCTCGAGCAGTACTTC. It yields the protein CASSPSDRVILEQYF.

The gene calls are TRBV28 and TRBJ1-1; TRBD1 matches at 7 bases. CDR1 is MDHEN and CDR2 is SYDVKM in the germline V gene. V lost 5 bases, J lost 0 bases, and 3 bases stayed unmatched. CDR3 length equals 14 residues. CDR3 amino acids: CASSRGQLNTEAFF. The CDR3 bases are TGTGCCAGCAGTAGGGGACAGCTGAACACTGAAGCTTTCTTT.

The chain carries TRBV13 and TRBJ2-3, with TRBD1 matching 10 bases. The V and J ends lost 0 bases and 1 base, in that order; junction bases with no gene match: 1. The germline CDR1 and CDR2 sequences are PRHDT and FYEKMQ (reference sequence). This CDR3 contains 16 residues. The CDR3: CASSLGGTGGTDTQYF. CDR3 nucleotide sequence: TGTGCCAGCAGCTTAGGAGGGACAGGGGGCACAGATACGCAGTATTTT.

The chain links TRBV28 to TRBJ2-7; D call uncertain. The CDR3 totals 14 residues. Trimming stripped 6 bases from V and 5 bases from J, with 17 bases between. CDR1 and CDR2 from the germline V gene are MDHEN and SYDVKM. The CDR3 bases are TGTGCCAGCAGCTATATAGGTCGCAGGAACGAGCAGTACTTC. Its translation: CASSYIGRRNEQYF. The full variable domain, completed using reference TRBV28 and TRBJ2-7, is DVKVTQSSRYLVKRTGEKVFLECVQDMDHENMFWYRQDPGLGLRLIYFSYDVKMKEKGDIPEGYSVSREKKERFSLILESASTNQTSMYLCASSYIGRRNEQYFGPGTRLTVT.

The chain has TRBV5-1 and TRBJ2-3; 9 bases fit TRBD2. The CDR3 runs to 16 residues. V trimming: 7 bases; J trimming: 1 base; junction bases outside the gene matches: 10. Per the germline V gene, CDR1 is SGHRS and CDR2 is YFSETQ. The CDR3 is CASRVGLAGRTDTQYF. The CDR3 DNA follows: TGCGCCAGCCGAGTGGGTCTAGCGGGACGCACAGATACGCAGTATTTT.

The chain is built from TRBV5-1 and TRBJ2-5; TRBD2 might be the D (6 bases). V lost 2 bases and J lost 5, with 13 bases in between. The CDR3 contains 14 residues. Germline V gene lookup returns CDR1 SGHRS and CDR2 YFSETQ. For the CDR3, the DNA is TGCGCCAGCAGCTTTGCGGAGGGGCGGGAGACCCAGTACTTC. This gives the protein CASSFAEGRETQYF.

The rearrangement joins TRBV6-5 to TRBJ1-1; 8 bases are shared with TRBD1. The CDR3 sequence is 14 residues long. The V gene's germline CDR1 is MNHEY and CDR2 SVGAGI. V was pared by 7 bases and J by 5 bases, with 9 bases of the junction left unmatched. The CDR3 bases are TGTGCCAGCATCGTACAGGGGGTTAGGACTGAAGCTTTCTTT. Translating it yields CASIVQGVRTEAFF.

The rearrangement joins TRBV6-1 to TRBJ2-7; 7 bases fit TRBD1. This CDR3 comprises 14 residues. V lost 5 bases, J lost 3 bases, and 7 bases stayed unmatched. Germline V gene sequence: CDR1 MNHNS, CDR2 SASEGT. Here the CDR3 reads CASSIRQGDYEQYF. In nucleotides, the CDR3 is TGTGCCAGCAGTATACGACAGGGTGACTACGAGCAGTACTTC.

The chain has TRBV19 and TRBJ2-1; 9 bases agree with TRBD2. Germline V lookup: CDR1 LNHDA, CDR2 SQIVND (reference sequence). J gave up 5 bases and V 3 bases, and 2 bases lay outside the gene matches. CDR3 size: 14 residues. The CDR3, as DNA: TGTGCCAGTAGTATTTCTAGCGGGGACAATGAGCAGTTCTTC. It translates to CASSISSGDNEQFF.

The V gene is TRBV11-1, the J gene TRBJ2-7; 7 bases are shared with TRBD1. Germline V gives CDR1 SGHAT, CDR2 FQDESV (reference sequence). The CDR3 has 15 residues. Trimming at V came to 6 bases and at J to 2 bases, leaving 10 bases not matched to a gene. CDR3 DNA sequence: TGTGCCAGCAGTCGACGACAGGGAGCCACCTACGAGCAGTACTTC. It is translated as CASSRRQGATYEQYF. The full variable domain, rest sourced from reference TRBV11-1 and TRBJ2-7, is EAEVAQSPRYKITEKSQAVAFWCDPISGHATLYWYRQILGQGPELLVQFQDESVVDDSQLPKDRFSAERLKGVDSTLKIQPAELGDSAMYLCASSRRQGATYEQYFGPGTRLTVT.

The chain is built from TRBV19 and TRBJ2-7, with TRBD1 matching 9 bases. The germline V gene has CDR1 LNHDA and CDR2 SQIVND (reference sequence). The CDR3 is made up of 19 amino acids. V gave up 5 bases and J gave up 2 bases; unmatched junction bases: 19. The CDR3 DNA is TGTGCCAGTAGTCCTCACCTGAGGCCGGGACAGGGAGGGACCTACGAGCAGTACTTC. It encodes CASSPHLRPGQGGTYEQYF.

The V gene is TRBV30, the J gene TRBJ2-7; possible D gene TRBD1, 5 bases. Germline V gene sequence: CDR1 GTSNPN, CDR2 SVGIG (reference sequence). CDR3 length equals 16 residues. Trimming stripped 2 bases from V and 2 bases from J, with 19 bases between. The CDR3 spells CAWSPLVGVGTYEQYF. The CDR3 DNA follows: TGTGCCTGGAGTCCCCTAGTAGGGGTTGGCACCTACGAGCAGTACTTC.

This chain joins TRBV7-2 and TRBJ1-5, with a weak D call TRBD1 (6 bases). Per the germline V gene, CDR1 is SGHTA and CDR2 is FQGNSA. The CDR3 consists of 13 residues. The germline V and J ends were trimmed by 0 bases and 6 bases, with 6 bases remaining between them. CDR3 region: CASSLAGAQPQHF. CDR3 bases: TGTGCCAGCAGCTTAGCGGGGGCTCAGCCCCAGCATTTT. The whole variable domain, remainder taken from reference TRBV7-2 and TRBJ1-5, is GAGVSQSPSNKVTEKGKDVELRCDPISGHTALYWYRQSLGQGLEFLIYFQGNSAPDKSGLPSDRFSAERTGGSVSTLTIQRTQQEDSAVYLCASSLAGAQPQHFGDGTRLSIL.

The genes are TRBV29-1 and TRBJ2-7; D may be TRBD2 (5 bases). The V end lost 0 bases, the J end lost 5 bases, and 8 bases lay between the germline ends. The CDR3 is made up of 12 amino acids. Germline lookup yields CDR1 SQVTM and CDR2 ANQGSEA. The CDR3 is CSVEEWGDEQYF. In DNA form, the CDR3 reads TGCAGCGTTGAAGAGTGGGGAGACGAGCAGTACTTC.

The genes are TRBV2 and TRBJ1-5; D remains ambiguous. The CDR3 loop spans 14 amino acids. Germline CDR1 SNHLY, CDR2 FYNNEI. V shed 2 bases and J shed 6 bases, with 11 bases lying between them. The CDR3 loop reads CASSEIRGSQPQHF. The CDR3 DNA follows: TGTGCCAGCAGTGAAATACGAGGTAGTCAGCCCCAGCATTTT.

V is TRBV7-9 and J is TRBJ2-5; maybe TRBD2 (6 bases). The J call may be mistaken, given a closer DNA end match to TRBJ2-7. Germline-derived CDR1 and CDR2 are SEHNR and FQNEAQ (reference sequence). This CDR3 comprises 14 residues. CDR3 in DNA: TGTGCCAGCAGCCACGGGGACTCCCATGACGAGCAGTACTTC. Translated, it gives CASSHGDSHDEQYF.

The V gene is TRBV4-2, the J gene TRBJ2-5, with TRBD2 matching over 14 bases. CDR3 size: 17 residues. The germline V gene encodes CDR1 LGHNA and CDR2 YNFKEQ. After removal of 0 bases from V and 5 bases from J, the junction contained 5 bases not matched to a gene. The CDR3 nucleotides read TGTGCCAGCAGCCAAGATGGGACTAGCGGGAGATCCGAGACCCAGTACTTC. It translates to CASSQDGTSGRSETQYF.

V and J are TRBV11-3 and TRBJ2-7, with 8 bases that match TRBD2. Germline trimming cut 3 bases from V and 0 bases from J; bases unmatched to any gene: 1. Germline-derived CDR1 and CDR2 are SGHNT and YENEEA. This CDR3 has 14 residues. The CDR3 sequence: CASSLSGSSYEQYF. In DNA form, the CDR3 reads TGTGCCAGCAGCTTGAGCGGGAGCTCCTACGAGCAGTACTTC.

The chain joins TRBV6-1 to TRBJ1-2, with TRBD1 as a possible D gene (6 bases). V lost 10 bases and J lost 6, with 21 bases in between. This CDR3 is 14 amino acids long. Germline lookup yields CDR1 MNHNS and CDR2 SASEGT. The CDR3 reads CAKRGAGDKDGYTF. The CDR3 region has the DNA TGTGCCAAACGTGGGGCAGGGGATAAAGATGGCTACACCTTC.

The chain recombines TRBV28 with TRBJ2-7, with D possibly TRBD1 on 6 matching bases. The CDR3 length is 14 residues. Germline CDR1 is MDHEN and CDR2 is SYDVKM. The DNA for the CDR3 is TGTGCATCTGCTCCCCCCGAGGGGGCCTACGAGCAGTACTTC. Encoded protein: CASAPPEGAYEQYF. Drawing the rest from reference TRBV28 and TRBJ2-7, the complete variable domain is DVKVTQSSRYLVKRTGEKVFLECVQDMDHENMFWYRQDPGLGLRLIYFSYDVKMKEKGDIPEGYSVSREKKERFSLILESASTNQTSMYLCASAPPEGAYEQYFGPGTRLTVT.

The V call is TRBV29-1, the J call TRBJ1-2; 9 bases are shared with TRBD1. The V gene end was trimmed by 6 bases and the J gene end by 4 bases; junction bases not matched to a gene: 12. Per germline, CDR1 SQVTM and CDR2 ANQGSEA. The CDR3 length is 15 residues. The CDR3 sequence is CSVRKDTGGTYGYTF. In DNA form, the CDR3 reads TGCAGCGTCCGAAAAGATACAGGGGGCACCTATGGCTACACCTTC. The variable domain in full, with the rest retrieved from reference TRBV29-1 and TRBJ1-2, is SAVISQKPSRDICQRGTSLTIQCQVDSQVTMMFWYRQQPGQSLTLIATANQGSEATYESGFVIDKFPISRPNLTFSTLTVSNMSPEDSSIYLCSVRKDTGGTYGYTFGSGTRLTVV.